This T cell receptor (beta chain) derives from a study of blood T cells in healthy people across ages. Study results and limitations: Reliance upon unsorted PBMCs precluded definitive naive versus antigen-experienced comparison. The long-lived group displayed more naive CD4+ cells, plus higher diversity, than the aged donors did.

Details on this clonotype: The antigen remains undetermined.

Those donating, healthy Caucasian individuals from Russia, were aged about 6 to 100. PBMCs, at least 7 million per sample, were isolated. Primed by a sample-barcoded 5' primer and a J-beta primer mix, a second PCR proceeded for 7 to 11 cycles. TCRdb used MiXCR to reprocess the 5' RACE reads, holding one entry per CDR3 protein. The top ten clones hold about a fifth of a sample with about 970,000 distinct CDR3 sequences, roughly 51% of them seen once. The germline V gene encodes CDR1 LNHDA and CDR2 SQIVND (reference sequence). The CDR3 length is 18 residues. V shed 3 bases, J shed 9 bases, and the junction held 20 bases outside the gene matches.

The TCR comes from a woman aged 60-75 years in good health. The sample comprised blood. J is TRBJ1-5 and V is TRBV19; 7 bases map to TRBD1. The CDR3 bases are TGTGCCAGTAGTATTATTAGAATGGTGGGGGACAGCTTCCCGCCCCAGCATTTT. It yields the protein CASSIIRMVGDSFPPQHF.